These T cell receptor beta chains were read from a single sample in a study of T cell changes during pregnancy in multiple sclerosis. The method was immunoSEQ multiplex PCR; TCRdb's version includes in-frame clones alone and lacks a portion of them. The sample lists 60,000 to 75,000 clones; under 95% were seen once. Specimen: CD8+ T cells from peripheral blood mononuclear cells, collected in the second trimester of pregnancy. The receptors were gathered from a female donor with multiple sclerosis, enrolled in a pregnancy study. Each CDR3 is given without its conserved first and last residue.

cdr3_length v_call cdr3_aa
11 TRBV19 ASSRGMNTEAF
12 TRBV27 ASSLQGADNEQF
12 TRBV5-1 ASSLDPGGTEAF
14 TRBV9 ASSVWGLAGDNEQF
13 TRBV10-3 AISEREGPTGELF
11 TRBV7-8 ASSLGLNYGYT
14 TRBV19 ASSIGGRSGSYEQY
15 TRBV5-1 ASSLDLGTSAAGELF
14 TRBV19 ASSIGGTALNTEAF
12 TRBV11-2 ASSALDRAGEQY
8 TRBV11-2 ASSPLVAF
12 TRBV9 ASTLEGTRGGYT
15 TRBV5-1 ASSLRALAGPSGELF
14 TRBV4-2 ASSQEGAASGSEQF
12 TRBV27 ASSSGLRYNEQF
17 TRBV5-1 ASSFPGGPSSTPSDTQY
9 TRBV5-1 ASSPGAGYT
13 TRBV13 ASSFRTGLSYEQY
11 TRBV2 ASEQGGADTQY
13 TRBV7-2 ASSLGTSGGYEQY
13 TRBV9 ASSVGGERTETQY
13 TRBV27 ASSGQTPLHQPQH
13 TRBV7-8 ASSLVDRSSYEQY
12 TRBV4-1 ASSQGESNYGYT
12 TRBV28 ASASDSGPYEQY
16 TRBV5-1 ASGNAGLAGGLAYEQY
12 TRBV9 ASGSPGTGSGSF
16 TRBV28 ASSSPASGADSYNEQF
12 TRBV6-5 ASSLAPNQETQY
13 TRBV5-4 ASSSDLTGGLGYT
13 TRBV7-8 ASSPPSGSQDEQF
15 TRBV7-9 ASSLEFGTGRDTEAF
14 TRBV9 ASSVAPESSGNTIY
11 TRBV11-2 ASSLGEGEKLF